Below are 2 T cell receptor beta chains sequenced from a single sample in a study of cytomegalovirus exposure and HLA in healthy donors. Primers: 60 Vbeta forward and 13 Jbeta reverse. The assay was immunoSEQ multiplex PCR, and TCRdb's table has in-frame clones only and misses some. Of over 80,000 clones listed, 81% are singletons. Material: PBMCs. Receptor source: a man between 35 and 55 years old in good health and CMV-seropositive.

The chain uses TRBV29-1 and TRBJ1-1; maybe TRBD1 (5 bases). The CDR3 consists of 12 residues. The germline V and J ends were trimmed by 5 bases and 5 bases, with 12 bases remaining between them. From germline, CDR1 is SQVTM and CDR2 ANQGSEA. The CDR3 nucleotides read TGCAGCGTTCAAAGGGGCCGAACTGAAGCTTTCTTT. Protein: CSVQRGRTEAFF.

This chain's CDR3 is CASSLFSGGNEQFF. As DNA, the CDR3 is TGTGCCAGCAGCTTATTTAGCGGGGGCAATGAGCAGTTCTTC. The J gene is TRBJ2-1, the V gene TRBV7-8; TRBD2 matches at 9 bases. The CDR3 loop spans 14 amino acids. Looked up from germline, CDR1 is SGHVS and CDR2 is FQNEAQ. J was trimmed by 6 bases and V by 2 bases; bases with no gene match: 2. Based on the CDR3 plus reference TRBV7-8 and TRBJ2-1, the full variable domain is GAGVSQSPRYKVAKRGQDVALRCDPISGHVSLFWYQQALGQGPEFLTYFQNEAQLDKSGLPSDRFFAERPEGSVSTLKIQRTQQEDSAVYLCASSLFSGGNEQFFGPGTRLTVL.